This T cell receptor beta chain was profiled in a study of blood T cell repertoires in COVID-19. Libraries were prepared by immunoSEQ multiplex PCR; TCRdb keeps only in-frame clonotypes and omits some of them. The sample lists about 350,000 clones, roughly 86% occurring once. Trimming removed 4 bases at V and 6 bases at J, with 31 bases between. The CDR3 extends over 19 amino acids. Per the germline V gene, CDR1 is SGHRS and CDR2 is YFSETQ. The sequence was obtained from a woman in her thirties who had been exposed to COVID-19. The V gene is TRBV5-1, the J gene TRBJ1-2; D gene uncertain. Material: PBMCs or T cells enriched from blood (not recorded which). CDR3 sequence reads: CASSHRSGYFNDGVDGYTF. For the CDR3, the DNA is TGCGCCAGCAGCCATAGATCGGGATACTTTAATGACGGGGTAGATGGCTACACCTTC.